The following is a TCR beta chain sequence with its context. As handled by the study authors: Nucleated cell counts were estimated from reference gene primer amplification. Clones were sequenced by immunoSEQ multiplex PCR, and TCRdb holds only the in-frame ones, with some missing. Clone size and V and J calls were adopted from that table, with D and trimming inferred from the DNA. The profile shows some 490,000 clones, approximately 83% of them singletons. These data come from a study of blood T cell repertoires in COVID-19. Study-level background: Samples taken during acute and convalescent COVID-19 were collected in the United States, Italy and Spain.

The CDR3 sequence is 17 residues long. Trimming removed 3 bases from V and 9 bases from J; junction bases left unmatched: 15. Germline assignment: CDR1 KGHDR and CDR2 SFDVKD. The sample was peripheral blood. The origin of this receptor is a human donor in a cohort sampled during active COVID-19. The chain joins TRBV24-1 to TRBJ2-3, with 9 bases identical to TRBD2. CDR3 residues: CATSDPLSGGPRMTQYF. The DNA of the CDR3 is TGTGCCACCAGTGATCCCCTTAGCGGGGGCCCCAGGATGACGCAGTATTTT.